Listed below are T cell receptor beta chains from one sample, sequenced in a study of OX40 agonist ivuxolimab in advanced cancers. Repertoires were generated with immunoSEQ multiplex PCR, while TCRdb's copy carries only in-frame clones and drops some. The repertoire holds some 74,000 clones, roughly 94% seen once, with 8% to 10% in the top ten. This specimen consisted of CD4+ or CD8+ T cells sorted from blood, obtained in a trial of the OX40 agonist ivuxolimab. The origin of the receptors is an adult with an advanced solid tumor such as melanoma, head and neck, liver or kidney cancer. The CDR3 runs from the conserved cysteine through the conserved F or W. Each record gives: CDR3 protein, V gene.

cdr3_aa: CASSPFPGLETDTQYF
v_call: TRBV7-2

cdr3_aa: CASSLQEWNEQFF
v_call: TRBV7-9

cdr3_aa: CAWSTGHIYEQYF
v_call: TRBV30

cdr3_aa: CASSSGTGLDEQFF
v_call: TRBV7-9

cdr3_aa: CASSFRDSRDNEQFF
v_call: TRBV7-9

cdr3_aa: CASSMTTYNEQFF
v_call: TRBV7-3

cdr3_aa: CASSAPGSFYNEQFF
v_call: TRBV25-1

cdr3_aa: CASSVMASRDNEQFF
v_call: TRBV9

cdr3_aa: CASSWTSGTDTQYF
v_call: TRBV5-8

cdr3_aa: CASSDQEGPTDTQYF
v_call: TRBV6-4

cdr3_aa: CASSSDSLYQPQHF
v_call: TRBV19

cdr3_aa: CASSPAGANQPQHF
v_call: TRBV27

cdr3_aa: CASSQLNTEAFF
v_call: TRBV4-1

cdr3_aa: CASSIAGLAGYNEQFF
v_call: TRBV19

cdr3_aa: CASNYVGLGTEAFF
v_call: TRBV6-6

cdr3_aa: CASSLWDRELNTEAFF
v_call: TRBV28

cdr3_aa: CASSYSGEGYGYTF
v_call: TRBV6-5

cdr3_aa: CASSLERGRTEAFF
v_call: TRBV5-1

cdr3_aa: CARAPRDTQYF
v_call: TRBV6-1

cdr3_aa: CASTQTGGSYEQYF
v_call: TRBV19

cdr3_aa: CASSDPLRGAADIQYF
v_call: TRBV2

cdr3_aa: CATSRGESRGLFF
v_call: TRBV15

cdr3_aa: CASTCNQGLRF
v_call: TRBV7-3

cdr3_aa: CATHHGGVSEQYF
v_call: TRBV19

cdr3_aa: CASSLLGPSSYNEQFF
v_call: TRBV27

cdr3_aa: CASSEGSQNTEAFF
v_call: TRBV6-1

cdr3_aa: CASSERVLDYGYTF
v_call: TRBV6-1

cdr3_aa: CASSYSGSTLIYGYTF
v_call: TRBV6-5

cdr3_aa: CASSEGSTYEQYF
v_call: TRBV6-1

cdr3_aa: CASSANPGTDYEQYF
v_call: TRBV9

cdr3_aa: CASRGGAVKDTQYF
v_call: TRBV7-9

cdr3_aa: CSVGRDGTNEKLFF
v_call: TRBV29-1

cdr3_aa: CASSPSNGAYEQYF
v_call: TRBV6-5

cdr3_aa: CAWRGTYEQYF
v_call: TRBV30

cdr3_aa: CASSLATSYEQYF
v_call: TRBV4-1

cdr3_aa: CASSDSPDTQYF
v_call: TRBV7-3

cdr3_aa: CASSLGGGYEQYF
v_call: TRBV27

cdr3_aa: CASSIVPGRDGYTF
v_call: TRBV19

cdr3_aa: CASSSYRESSSYEQYF
v_call: TRBV5-4

cdr3_aa: CASSESRMNTEAFF
v_call: TRBV10-2

cdr3_aa: CASSETPQDYNYGYTF
v_call: TRBV25-1

cdr3_aa: CASSYPRGGFYEQYF
v_call: TRBV6-6

cdr3_aa: CASTPLISGYNEQFF
v_call: TRBV11-2

cdr3_aa: CASGLVAGLTETQYF
v_call: TRBV12-5

cdr3_aa: CASSDNSYEQYF
v_call: TRBV2

cdr3_aa: CASSTGGPGLNEQFF
v_call: TRBV5-4

cdr3_aa: CASSSPRTSNEQFF
v_call: TRBV6-5